A selection of T cell receptor beta chains follows, all from one sample in a study of blood T cells in healthy people across ages. TCRdb recomputed calls from the 5' RACE reads with MiXCR, one row per CDR3 protein. The sample carries more than 600,000 distinct CDR3 sequences, 20% to 25% recorded once. This sample also appeared in a second study, on T cells of mothers and their children.

The sample comprised blood. These receptor sequences come from a boy under 18 in good health. Each CDR3 is given with its conserved first and last residue. The D gene is left open where the match is weak. Only some rows state a clone size, as once, few, many or a class for expanded clones.

abundance,v_gene,d_gene,j_gene,CDR3nt,CDR3aa
few,TRBV4-1,TRBD1,TRBJ2-1,TGCGCCAGCAGCCAAGATCGAACGGGACAGGGGGGGTATGAGCAGTTCTTC,CASSQDRTGQGGYEQFF
few,TRBV11-2,.,TRBJ2-5,TGTGCCAGCAGCTTCTTACAACAACGGGGCCAGTACTTC,CASSFLQQRGQYF
.,TRBV7-6,.,TRBJ2-5,TGTGCCAGCAGCTTAGCAGTGGGACCCCTATTTGAGGGGACCCAGTACTTC,CASSLAVGPLFEGTQYF
.,TRBV10-3,TRBD2,TRBJ2-1,TGTGCCATCAGTGACCCTCGGCTAGCGGGGCCCGATGAGCAGTTCTTC,CAISDPRLAGPDEQFF
.,TRBV10-3,TRBD2,TRBJ2-3,TGTGCCATCAGTGAGCTAGCGGGAGGGCCGGCAGATACGCAGTATTTT,CAISELAGGPADTQYF
few,TRBV6-2/TRBV6-3,.,TRBJ1-1,TGTGCCAGCAACCACGGGGGGTCTCACACTGAAGCTTTCTTT,CASNHGGSHTEAFF
once,TRBV27,TRBD2,TRBJ2-1,TGTGCCAGCAGTTTTCGCAACCACCCATTCGGGAGGGGGTTC,CASSFRNHPFGRGF
few,TRBV11-2,TRBD2,TRBJ2-2,TGTGCCAGCAGCTCGCCGGGCGGGAGCTATACCGGGGAGCTGTTTTTT,CASSSPGGSYTGELFF
few,TRBV6-6,.,TRBJ2-7,TGTGCCAGCAGTTACGACAGCGTCTACGAGCAGTACTTC,CASSYDSVYEQYF
.,TRBV29-1,TRBD1,TRBJ2-7,TGCAGCGTCCTAACGGGACAGCCTTACGAGCAGTACTTC,CSVLTGQPYEQYF
few,TRBV7-2,.,TRBJ2-5,TGTGCCAGCAGCTTAGGAATCGGGACCCAGTACTTC,CASSLGIGTQYF
few,TRBV7-9,.,TRBJ2-5,TGTGCCAGCAGCTTAATGAAGGGAAGGCAAGAGACCCAGTACTTC,CASSLMKGRQETQYF
few,TRBV4-1,.,TRBJ2-2,TGCGCCAGCAGCCGAGCGTACACCGGGGAGCTGTTTTTT,CASSRAYTGELFF
few,TRBV6-2/TRBV6-3,.,TRBJ2-1,TGTGCCAGCAGTTACTCGCGACGGCAGGCGGGGATCTTC,CASSYSRRQAGIF
once,TRBV7-2,TRBD1,TRBJ2-1,TGTGCCAGCAGAGTGCGCGGACAGGGATACAATGAGCAGTTCTTC,CASRVRGQGYNEQFF
.,TRBV4-1,TRBD2,TRBJ2-1,TGCGCCAGCAGCCAAGATGCGGGACTAGCGGGATTATACAATGAGCAGTTCTTC,CASSQDAGLAGLYNEQFF